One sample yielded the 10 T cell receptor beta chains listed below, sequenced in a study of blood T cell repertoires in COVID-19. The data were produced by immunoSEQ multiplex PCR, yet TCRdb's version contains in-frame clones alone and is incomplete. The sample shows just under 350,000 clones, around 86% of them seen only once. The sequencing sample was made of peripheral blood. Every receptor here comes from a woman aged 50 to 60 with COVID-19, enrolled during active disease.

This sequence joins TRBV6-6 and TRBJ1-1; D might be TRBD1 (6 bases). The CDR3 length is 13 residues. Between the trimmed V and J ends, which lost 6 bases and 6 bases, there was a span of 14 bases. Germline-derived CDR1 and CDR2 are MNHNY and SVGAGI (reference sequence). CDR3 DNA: TGTGCCAGCAGCCGAGGGGGGGCCCCTGAAGCTTTCTTT. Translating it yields CASSRGGAPEAFF.

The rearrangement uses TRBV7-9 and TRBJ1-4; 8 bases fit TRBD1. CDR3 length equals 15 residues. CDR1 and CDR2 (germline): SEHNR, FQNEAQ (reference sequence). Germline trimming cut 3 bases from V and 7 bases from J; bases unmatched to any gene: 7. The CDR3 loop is CASSFGQGGVEKLFF. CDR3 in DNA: TGTGCCAGCAGCTTCGGACAGGGAGGGGTTGAAAAACTGTTTTTT.

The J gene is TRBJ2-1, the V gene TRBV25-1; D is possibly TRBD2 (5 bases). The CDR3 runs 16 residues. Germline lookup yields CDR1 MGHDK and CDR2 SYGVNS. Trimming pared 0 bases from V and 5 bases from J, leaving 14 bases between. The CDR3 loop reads CASSEYMGERNNEQFF. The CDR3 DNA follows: TGTGCCAGCAGTGAATATATGGGAGAGAGGAACAATGAGCAGTTCTTC.

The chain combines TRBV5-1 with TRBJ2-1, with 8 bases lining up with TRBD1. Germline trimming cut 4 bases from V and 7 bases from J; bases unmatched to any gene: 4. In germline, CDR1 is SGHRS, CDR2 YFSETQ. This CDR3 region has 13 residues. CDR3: CASSPDRENEQFF. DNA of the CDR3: TGCGCCAGCAGCCCGGACAGGGAAAATGAGCAGTTCTTC.

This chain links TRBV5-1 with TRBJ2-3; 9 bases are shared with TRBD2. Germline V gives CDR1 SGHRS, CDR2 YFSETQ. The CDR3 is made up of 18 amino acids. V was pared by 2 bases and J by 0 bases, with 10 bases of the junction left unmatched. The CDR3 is CASSFWTGLASSTDTQYF. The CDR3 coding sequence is TGCGCCAGCAGCTTCTGGACCGGACTAGCGTCTAGCACAGATACGCAGTATTTT.

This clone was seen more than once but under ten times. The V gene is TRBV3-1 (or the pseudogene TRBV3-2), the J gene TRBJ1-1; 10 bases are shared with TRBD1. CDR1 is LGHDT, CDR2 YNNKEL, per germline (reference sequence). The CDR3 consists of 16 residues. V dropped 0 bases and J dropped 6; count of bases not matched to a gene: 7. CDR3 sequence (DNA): TGTGCCAGCAGCCAAGATGGGACAGGGGTCTGGGCTGAAGCTTTCTTT. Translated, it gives CASSQDGTGVWAEAFF.

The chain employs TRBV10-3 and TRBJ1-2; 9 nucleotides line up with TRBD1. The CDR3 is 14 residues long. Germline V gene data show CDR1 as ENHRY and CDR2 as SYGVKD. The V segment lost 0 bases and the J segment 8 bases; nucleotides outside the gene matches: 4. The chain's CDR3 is CAISESAGQGGYTF. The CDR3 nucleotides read TGTGCCATCAGTGAGTCCGCGGGACAGGGAGGCTACACCTTC.

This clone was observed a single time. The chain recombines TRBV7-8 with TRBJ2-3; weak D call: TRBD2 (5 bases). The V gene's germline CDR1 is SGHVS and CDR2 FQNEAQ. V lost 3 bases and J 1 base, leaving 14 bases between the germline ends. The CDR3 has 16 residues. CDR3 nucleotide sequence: TGTGCCAGCAGCTTCCTCCCCGGACTCGGCACAGATACGCAGTATTTT. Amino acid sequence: CASSFLPGLGTDTQYF.

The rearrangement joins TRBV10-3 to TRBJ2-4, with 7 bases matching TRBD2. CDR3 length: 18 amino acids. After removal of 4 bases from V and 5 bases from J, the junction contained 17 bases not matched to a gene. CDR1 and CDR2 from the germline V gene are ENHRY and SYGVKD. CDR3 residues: CAISGPQTSASVENIQYF. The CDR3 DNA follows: TGTGCCATCAGTGGACCCCAAACTAGCGCCTCAGTGGAAAACATTCAGTACTTC.

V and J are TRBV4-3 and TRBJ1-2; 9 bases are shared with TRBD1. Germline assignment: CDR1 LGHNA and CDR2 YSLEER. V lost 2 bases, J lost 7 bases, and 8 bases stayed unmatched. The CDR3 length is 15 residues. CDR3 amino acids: CASSQTRDRVSGYTF. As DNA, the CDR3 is TGCGCCAGCAGCCAAACCCGGGACAGGGTCTCTGGCTACACCTTC.